A selection of T cell receptor beta chains follows, all from one sample in a study of T cells in Graves' hyperthyroidism and ophthalmopathy. One entry per CDR3 protein, called by TCRdb with MiXCR from the multiplex PCR reads. The profile shows about 640,000 distinct CDR3 sequences, around 21% of them singletons. The sequencing input was blood. Receptors originate from a man between 25 and 39 years old with Graves' ophthalmopathy. Each CDR3 is given with its conserved first and last residue. A D gene is named only where the DNA matches it firmly. Clone sizes are given selectively: once, few, many, or a class where the clone is expanded.

TGCAGTGCTCGCTTGGGGGGGCGCAATCAGCCCCAGCATTTT,CSARLGGRNQPQHF,TRBJ1-5,-,-,TRBV20-1
TGTGCCACCTTTACTAGCGGGAGCACCTACAATGAGCAGTTCTTC,CATFTSGSTYNEQFF,TRBJ2-1,TRBD2,many,TRBV28
TGTGCCAGCAGTTGGTCGACTAGCGGGAGTTTGGAGACCCAGTACTTC,CASSWSTSGSLETQYF,TRBJ2-5,TRBD2,many,TRBV28
TGTGCCAGCAGTCCGGGACTATACACAGATACGCAGTATTTT,CASSPGLYTDTQYF,TRBJ2-3,TRBD2,many,TRBV12-3/TRBV12-4
TGTGCCAGCATTCAAGCGGGAGTTACGTATAATGAGCAGTTCTTC,CASIQAGVTYNEQFF,TRBJ2-1,TRBD2,few,TRBV2
TGTGCCAGCAGAGCGGCGGGGCAAGAGACCCAGTACTTC,CASRAAGQETQYF,TRBJ2-5,-,-,TRBV7-9
TGTGCCAGCAGCCATTTGATGGGGAGAGAATGGTACTTC,CASSHLMGREWYF,TRBJ2-5,-,-,TRBV3-1
TGCGCCAGCAGCCAAGGAATAGCGGGAATCGTCGGGGAGCTGTTTTTT,CASSQGIAGIVGELFF,TRBJ2-2,TRBD2,-,TRBV4-1
TGCGCCAGCAGCCAATTTCCTAGCGGGAACACAGATACGCAGTATTTT,CASSQFPSGNTDTQYF,TRBJ2-3,TRBD2,once,TRBV4-1
TGTGCCAGCAGTGAAGTTCGACGGGGAAACACCGGGGAGCTGTTTTTT,CASSEVRRGNTGELFF,TRBJ2-2,-,many,TRBV2
TGCAGTGCCGGGACTAGGTTAACCGGGGAGCTGTTTTTT,CSAGTRLTGELFF,TRBJ2-2,TRBD2,-,TRBV20-1
TGTGCCAGCAGTACCACAGGGCCCCCTTTGAACACTGAAGCTTTCTTT,CASSTTGPPLNTEAFF,TRBJ1-1,-,many,TRBV2
TGTGCCAGCTCACCACAGGGGACACAAGAGACCCAGTACTTC,CASSPQGTQETQYF,TRBJ2-5,-,many,TRBV18
TGTGCCTGGAGTCGGGGCAGCTCCTACGAGCAGTACTTC,CAWSRGSSYEQYF,TRBJ2-7,-,-,TRBV30
TGCGCCAGCGCCCCAGGGGGAAGCTCCTACGAGCAGTACTTC,CASAPGGSSYEQYF,TRBJ2-7,TRBD1,many,TRBV5-1
TGTGCCAGTAATTTCAGACAGGAACGTGGCTACACCTTC,CASNFRQERGYTF,TRBJ1-2,-,-,TRBV19
TGTGCCAGCAGTTACGGGGGCGCGAGGACGCAGTATTTT,CASSYGGARTQYF,TRBJ2-3,-,-,TRBV6-2/TRBV6-3
TGTGCCAGCAGCCCCTCAGGCTATAGCGGAGCCTACGAGCAGTACTTC,CASSPSGYSGAYEQYF,TRBJ2-7,-,few,TRBV6-1
TGCGCCAGTGGGGGACTGCCAACCGGGGAGCTGTTTTTT,CASGGLPTGELFF,TRBJ2-2,-,-,TRBV4-1
TGTGCCAGCAGCTCGACAGGGGGTCATAATTCACCCCTCCACTTT,CASSSTGGHNSPLHF,TRBJ1-6,TRBD1,many,TRBV7-8
TGTGCCAGCAGCCCCCTCAGGGCTAGGGATACGCAGTATTTT,CASSPLRARDTQYF,TRBJ2-3,-,few,TRBV7-6
TGTGCCAGCAGCTACTCGATTTTAGTTGTCATTCAGTACTTC,CASSYSILVVIQYF,TRBJ2-4,-,once,TRBV6-2/TRBV6-3
TGTGCCAGCAGCCGGACAGGGTACAACGAGCAGTACTTC,CASSRTGYNEQYF,TRBJ2-7,TRBD1,many,TRBV11-2
TGTGCCAGCAGCCAAGGGACCCGTTCCGGGGAGCTGTTTTTT,CASSQGTRSGELFF,TRBJ2-2,-,-,TRBV14
TGCGCCAGCAGCTTGGCCGGGGCAGGGGCTGAAAAACTGTTTTTT,CASSLAGAGAEKLFF,TRBJ1-4,-,few,TRBV5-1
TGCAGTGCTCCGTGGACTAGCGGGATGTCCTACGAGCAGTACTTC,CSAPWTSGMSYEQYF,TRBJ2-7,TRBD2,-,TRBV20-1
TGTGCCAGCAGCCCCGCCCCTTTGCTCTTCAGGGACACAGATACGCAGTATTTT,CASSPAPLLFRDTDTQYF,TRBJ2-3,-,many,TRBV11-2
TGCAGTGCTCCCTCCGGGACTAGTCTCAAGGGTGAGCAGTTCTTC,CSAPSGTSLKGEQFF,TRBJ2-1,TRBD2,-,TRBV20-1